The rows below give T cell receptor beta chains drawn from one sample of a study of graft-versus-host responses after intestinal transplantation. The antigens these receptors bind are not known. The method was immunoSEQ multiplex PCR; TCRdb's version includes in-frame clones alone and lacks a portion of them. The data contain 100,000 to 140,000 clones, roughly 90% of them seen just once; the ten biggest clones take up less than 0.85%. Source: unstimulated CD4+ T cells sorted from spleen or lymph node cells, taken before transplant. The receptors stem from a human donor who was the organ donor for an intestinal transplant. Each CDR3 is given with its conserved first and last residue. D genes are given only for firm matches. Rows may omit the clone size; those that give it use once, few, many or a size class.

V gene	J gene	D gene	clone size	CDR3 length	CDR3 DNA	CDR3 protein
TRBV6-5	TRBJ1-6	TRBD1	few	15	TGTGCCAGCAGTTACTCGTGGACAGGGAATTCACCCCTCCACTTT	CASSYSWTGNSPLHF
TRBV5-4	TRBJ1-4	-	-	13	TGTGCCAGCAGCTTGGAGAACAGTGAAAAACTGTTTTTT	CASSLENSEKLFF
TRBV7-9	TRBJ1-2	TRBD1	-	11	TGTGCCTTGACAGGGGACTATGGCTACACCTTC	CALTGDYGYTF
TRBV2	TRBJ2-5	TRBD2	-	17	TGTGCCAGCAGTTCTCGAGCGGGGGGGAGCCTCCGAGAGACCCAGTACTTC	CASSSRAGGSLRETQYF
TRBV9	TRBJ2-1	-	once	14	TGTGCCAGCAGCCAGGGGACTCTTTACAATGAGCAGTTCTTC	CASSQGTLYNEQFF
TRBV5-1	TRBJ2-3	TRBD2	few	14	TGCGCCAGCAGCTGGGCGGGAGTCACAGATACGCAGTATTTT	CASSWAGVTDTQYF
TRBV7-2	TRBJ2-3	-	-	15	TGTGCCAGCAGCTCATATAGCACGAGCACAGATACGCAGTATTTT	CASSSYSTSTDTQYF
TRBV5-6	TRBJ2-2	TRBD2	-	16	TGTGCCAGCAGATTGACTAGCGGTGTGAACACCGGGGAGCTGTTTTTT	CASRLTSGVNTGELFF
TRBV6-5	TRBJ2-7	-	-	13	TGTGCCAGCAGTTACCCCGACGGGGGAGAGCAGTACTTC	CASSYPDGGEQYF
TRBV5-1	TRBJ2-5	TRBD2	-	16	TGCGCCAGCACCCGGGGGACTAGCGGGAGATCAGAGACCCAGTACTTC	CASTRGTSGRSETQYF
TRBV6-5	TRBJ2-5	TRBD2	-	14	TGTGCCAGCAGTGGAGGACTAGCGGGGGAGACCCAGTACTTC	CASSGGLAGETQYF
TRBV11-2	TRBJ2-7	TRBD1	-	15	TGTGCCAGCAGCTCTGACAGGGGTGGCTCCTACGAGCAGTACTTC	CASSSDRGGSYEQYF
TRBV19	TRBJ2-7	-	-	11	TGTGCCAGTAGTATGGGCTACGAGCAGTACTTC	CASSMGYEQYF
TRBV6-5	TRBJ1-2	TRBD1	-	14	TGTGCCAGCAGCCCATGGACAGGGGATGACGGCTACACCTTC	CASSPWTGDDGYTF
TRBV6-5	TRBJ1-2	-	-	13	TGTGCCAGCAAAAAGACCGCGAACTATGGCTACACCTTC	CASKKTANYGYTF
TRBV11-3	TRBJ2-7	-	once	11	TGTGCCAGCAGCTTCTCCTACGAGCAGTACTTC	CASSFSYEQYF
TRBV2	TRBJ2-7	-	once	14	TGTGCCAGCATGGAAGGGACGGAAGACTACGAGCAGTACTTC	CASMEGTEDYEQYF
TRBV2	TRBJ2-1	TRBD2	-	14	TGTGCCAGCAGCCGACTAGCGGGAGGGTATGAGCAGTTCTTC	CASSRLAGGYEQFF
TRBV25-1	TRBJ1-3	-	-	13	TGTGCCAGCAGTGAATACTCTGGAAACACCATATATTTT	CASSEYSGNTIYF
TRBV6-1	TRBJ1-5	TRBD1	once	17	TGTGCCAGCAGTGAAGCGATTAGAGGGGGCCCCAATCAGCCCCAGCATTTT	CASSEAIRGGPNQPQHF
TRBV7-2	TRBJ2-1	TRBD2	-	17	TGTGCCAGCAGCTTAGCCCTTTTGCGGGAGGGCCGTAATGAGCAGTTCTTC	CASSLALLREGRNEQFF
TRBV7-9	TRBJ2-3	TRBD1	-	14	TGTGCCAGCAGCTCACAGGGGAGCACAGATACGCAGTATTTT	CASSSQGSTDTQYF
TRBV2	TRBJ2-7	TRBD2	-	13	TGTGCCAGCAGGAGGGAGGGAAACAACGAGCAGTACTTC	CASRREGNNEQYF
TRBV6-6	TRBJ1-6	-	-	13	TGTGCCAGCAGGCAGGGGAGGAGTTCACCCCTCCACTTT	CASRQGRSSPLHF
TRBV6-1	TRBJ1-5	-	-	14	TGTGCCAGCAGTGAGAACGGACTTAATCAGCCCCAGCATTTT	CASSENGLNQPQHF
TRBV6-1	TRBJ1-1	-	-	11	TGTGCCAGCTGGGGGAACACTGAAGCTTTCTTT	CASWGNTEAFF
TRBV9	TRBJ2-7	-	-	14	TGTGCCAGCAGCGTAGTCGGGAGCTCCTACGAGCAGTACTTC	CASSVVGSSYEQYF
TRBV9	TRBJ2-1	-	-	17	TGTGCCAGCAGCGTAGGGCCCGGGACGGGGGTCGGGAATGAGCAGTTCTTC	CASSVGPGTGVGNEQFF
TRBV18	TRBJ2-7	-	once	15	TGTGCCAGCTCACCACCCGGCAGGGGCACCCACGAGCAGTACTTC	CASSPPGRGTHEQYF
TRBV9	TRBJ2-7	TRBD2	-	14	TGTGCCAGCAGCGTAGGTAGCGGGCCCTACGAGCAGTACTTC	CASSVGSGPYEQYF
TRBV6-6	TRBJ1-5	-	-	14	TGTGCCAGCCGGGGAGTCTATAGCAATCAGCCCCAGCATTTT	CASRGVYSNQPQHF
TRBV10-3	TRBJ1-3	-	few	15	TGTGCCATCTGCGGAGAGGGTTTAACTGGAAACACCATATATTTT	CAICGEGLTGNTIYF
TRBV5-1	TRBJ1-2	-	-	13	TGCGCCAGCAGCTTCAACAGGGTCGAGGGCTACACCTTC	CASSFNRVEGYTF
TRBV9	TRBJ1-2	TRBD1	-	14	TGTGCCAGCAGCGTAGGGGTGACAGGGGTTGGCTACACCTTC	CASSVGVTGVGYTF
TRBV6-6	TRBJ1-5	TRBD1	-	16	TGTGCCAGCAGTTACGGGGACAGGGGCAACAATCAGCCCCAGCATTTT	CASSYGDRGNNQPQHF
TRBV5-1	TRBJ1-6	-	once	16	TGCGCCAGCAGCTCGGGCCTTCGGGATGCTTATTCACCCCTCCACTTT	CASSSGLRDAYSPLHF
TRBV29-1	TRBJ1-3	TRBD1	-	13	TGCAGCGTCGCCGGGACAGTTGGAAACACCATATATTTT	CSVAGTVGNTIYF
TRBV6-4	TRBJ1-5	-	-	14	TGTGCCAGCATCGGAGTCCCCCCGGATCAGCCCCAGCATTTT	CASIGVPPDQPQHF
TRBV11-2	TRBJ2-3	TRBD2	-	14	TGTGCCAGCAGCCCTGGACTAGCGGTTGATACGCAGTATTTT	CASSPGLAVDTQYF
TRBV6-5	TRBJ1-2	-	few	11	TGTGCCAGCAGTGGGGGAGGCGGCTACACCTTC	CASSGGGGYTF
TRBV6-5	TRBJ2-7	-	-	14	TGTGCCAGCCGGAGGACCGTTGATCCCTACGAGCAGTACTTC	CASRRTVDPYEQYF
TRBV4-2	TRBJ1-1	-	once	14	TGTGCCAGCAGCCAAGAAGGCAGGAACCTTGAAGCTTTCTTT	CASSQEGRNLEAFF